This T cell receptor (beta chain) was recovered during a study of PD-1 blockade in mismatch repair-deficient tumors. The wider study: Enrolled about 2012-2016, patients had progressing, pretreated mismatch repair-deficient cancers of about a dozen types. Study outcomes and limitations: Rapid post-treatment expansion, then contraction, generally preceding radiologic response, marked tumor-resident clones.

PCR or immunohistochemistry showed mismatch repair deficiency in every enrolled patient. A few pembrolizumab responders had their TCRs sequenced. About this clone: The antigen remains undetermined.

The CDR3 is 13 amino acids. Germline-derived CDR1 and CDR2 are SQVTM and ANQGSEA. V was clipped by 4 bases and J by 4 bases, with 13 bases between them. Method: immunoSEQ multiplex PCR; TCRdb's copy keeps in-frame clones and lacks some. The sample has approximately 100,000 clones; 82% are singletons. The chain uses TRBV29-1 and TRBJ1-2; D perhaps matches TRBD1 (5 bases). Sequences were derived from peripheral blood, sampled approximately 35 weeks after starting pembrolizumab. The clonotype was recovered from an adult with mismatch repair-deficient cancer. CDR3 sequence (DNA): TGCAGCGTTGGGACATTTGGGGCCTATGGCTACACCTTC. Its translation: CSVGTFGAYGYTF.